Listed below are T cell receptor beta chains from one sample, sequenced in a study of CD8 T cells in ankylosing spondylitis. Using its own MiXCR run on the 5' RACE reads, TCRdb lists one record per CDR3 protein. This sample has 650,000 to 800,000 distinct CDR3 sequences, with under 20% found just once. Material: blood, either unsorted or a sorted T cell fraction (not recorded which). The receptors were gathered from a male donor with ankylosing spondylitis. Both conserved end residues are part of each CDR3. D genes are given only for firm matches. Some rows have no size entry. The others give once, few or many, or a class for an expanded clone.

length | D | J | V | size | DNA | CDR3
14 | - | TRBJ2-2 | TRBV25-1 | few | TGTGCCAGCAGCGGGTCTGGGTACACCGGGGAGCTGTTTTTT | CASSGSGYTGELFF
17 | TRBD1 | TRBJ2-1 | TRBV10-3 | - | TGTGCCATCAGTGAGCCGGGACAGGGGGCCATTTACAATGAGCAGTTCTTC | CAISEPGQGAIYNEQFF
16 | - | TRBJ2-1 | TRBV29-1 | few | TGCAGCGCCCAGGGGTGGCGGGAGAGCTCCTACAATGAGCAGTTCTTC | CSAQGWRESSYNEQFF
15 | TRBD2 | TRBJ2-1 | TRBV15 | - | TGTGCCACCAGCCAATTAGCGGGAGGAGGCAATGAGCAGTTCTTC | CATSQLAGGGNEQFF
14 | TRBD1 | TRBJ2-2 | TRBV3-1 | - | TGTACCAGCAGACCCGACAGGGCAACCGGGGAGCTGTTTTTT | CTSRPDRATGELFF
13 | TRBD2 | TRBJ2-1 | TRBV28 | - | TGTGCCAGCATGGCGGGAGGGTACAATGAGCAGTTCTTC | CASMAGGYNEQFF
13 | - | TRBJ1-4 | TRBV4-2 | - | TGTGCCAGCAGCCCAGGCCCGAGGGAAAAACTGTTTTTT | CASSPGPREKLFF
14 | TRBD1 | TRBJ1-2 | TRBV29-1 | few | TGCAGCGTTGCGGGTGGACAGGCTAACTATGGCTACACCTTC | CSVAGGQANYGYTF
14 | - | TRBJ2-4 | TRBV28 | - | TGTGCCAGCAGTTTATTGACAGACGAAAACATTCAGTACTTC | CASSLLTDENIQYF
15 | - | TRBJ1-2 | TRBV29-1 | - | TGCAGCGTTGAAAAATCGACAGCGAAGACTCATGGCTACACCTTC | CSVEKSTAKTHGYTF
16 | - | TRBJ2-6 | TRBV5-8 | few | TGTGCCAGCAGCTCCGACCAGGTTCCTGGGGCCAACGTCCTGACTTTC | CASSSDQVPGANVLTF
12 | - | TRBJ2-7 | TRBV3-1 | - | TGTGCCAGCAGCGGACTCGGACGCGAGCAGTACTTC | CASSGLGREQYF
19 | TRBD2 | TRBJ2-7 | TRBV11-2 | few | TGTGCCAGCAGCTCCAAATCGGGACTAGCGGGCCTATTCTCCTACGAGCAGTACTTC | CASSSKSGLAGLFSYEQYF
15 | - | TRBJ2-7 | TRBV4-3 | few | TGCGCCAGCAGCCAGGGCAGATTTGAAACCTACGAGCAGTACTTC | CASSQGRFETYEQYF
15 | TRBD1 | TRBJ2-7 | TRBV27 | few | TGTGCCAGCAGTCCGGACAGGGACAGGACGTACGAGCAGTACTTC | CASSPDRDRTYEQYF
15 | TRBD2 | TRBJ2-1 | TRBV10-3 | many | TGTGCCATCAGCCCGGGACTAGCGGGAGACGATGAGCAGTTCTTC | CAISPGLAGDDEQFF
13 | - | TRBJ2-5 | TRBV11-1 | - | TGTGCCAGCAGCTTTGACAGCCAAGAGACCCAGTACTTC | CASSFDSQETQYF
15 | - | TRBJ2-1 | TRBV7-9 | once | TGTGCCAGCAGCCCCCGGTGGTCCCCCCACAATGAGCAGTTCTTC | CASSPRWSPHNEQFF
14 | - | TRBJ1-5 | TRBV4-1 | - | TGCGCCAGCAGCCAAGAGTGGAGCCTTCAGCCCCAGCATTTT | CASSQEWSLQPQHF
15 | TRBD2 | TRBJ2-7 | TRBV7-9 | - | TGTGCCAGCAGCTTAGCCAGCGGGAGTACATACGAGCAGTACTTC | CASSLASGSTYEQYF
13 | - | TRBJ2-7 | TRBV19 | - | TGTGCCAGTAGTGCACGATATACCTACGAGCAGTACTTC | CASSARYTYEQYF
12 | - | TRBJ2-5 | TRBV20-1 | few | TGCAGCGTACGATCCCCGCAAGAGACCCAGTACTTC | CSVRSPQETQYF
19 | - | TRBJ2-7 | TRBV20-1 | few | TGCAGTGCTACCCTCCGTCCAAAGGTCTGGAAAAACGAGGGGTACGAGCAGTACTTC | CSATLRPKVWKNEGYEQYF
14 | - | TRBJ1-1 | TRBV5-1 | many | TGCGCCAGCAGCTTGCTAGGGCTGAACACTGAAGCTTTCTTT | CASSLLGLNTEAFF
15 | - | TRBJ1-6 | TRBV9 | few | TGTGCCAGCAGCGCACACAGCGGCATGGGCACACCCCTCCACTTT | CASSAHSGMGTPLHF
13 | - | TRBJ2-7 | TRBV20-1 | few | TGCAGTGCTCCAGGAGTCCCGATCTACGAGCAGTACTTC | CSAPGVPIYEQYF
15 | - | TRBJ2-7 | TRBV7-6 | few | TGTGCCAGCAGCTTAAAAGACAGTAACCCCTACGAGCAGTACTTC | CASSLKDSNPYEQYF
15 | TRBD1 | TRBJ1-1 | TRBV6-1 | - | TGTGCCAGCAGTGGTGTACAGGGGGCGAGGACTGAAGCTTTCTTT | CASSGVQGARTEAFF
15 | - | TRBJ2-7 | TRBV19 | - | TGTGCCAGTAGTATAGGGGTAACGGACCCCTACGAGCAGTACTTC | CASSIGVTDPYEQYF
19 | TRBD1 | TRBJ2-1 | TRBV7-8 | - | TGTGCCAGCAGCGAACCCGGCGGGGACAGGGGTGATTACTACAATGAGCAGTTCTTC | CASSEPGGDRGDYYNEQFF
14 | TRBD1 | TRBJ2-7 | TRBV3-1 | once | TGTGCCAGCAGCCAAGGAGGGACAGTCGGCGAGCAGTACTTC | CASSQGGTVGEQYF
13 | - | TRBJ1-2 | TRBV5-4 | - | TGTGCCAGCAGCTTGGAACGGGGGGGTGGCTACACCTTC | CASSLERGGGYTF
13 | TRBD2 | TRBJ2-1 | TRBV29-1 | - | TGCAGCGTTAGTGGGGGGGAAAGACATGAGCAGTTCTTC | CSVSGGERHEQFF
15 | TRBD2 | TRBJ2-1 | TRBV2 | - | TGTGCCAGCACCCTCACTAGCGGGGCCGACAATGAGCAGTTCTTC | CASTLTSGADNEQFF
18 | TRBD1 | TRBJ2-7 | TRBV3-1 | few | TGTGCCAGCAGCCAAAAAAAGGCTAGGGCAGGGGGTTCCTACGAGCAGTACTTC | CASSQKKARAGGSYEQYF
13 | - | TRBJ1-2 | TRBV10-3 | many | TGTGCCATCAGTCAGGACATCAACTATGGCTACACCTTC | CAISQDINYGYTF
15 | TRBD1 | TRBJ2-1 | TRBV7-2 | - | TGTGCCAGCAGTTTTTCGGGACAGGGGTGGTATGAGCAGTTCTTC | CASSFSGQGWYEQFF
15 | TRBD2 | TRBJ2-4 | TRBV12-3/TRBV12-4 | - | TGTGCCAGCAGATACGGGACTAGCGGCTTTGACATTCAGTACTTC | CASRYGTSGFDIQYF
12 | TRBD1 | TRBJ1-2 | TRBV29-1 | many | TGCAGCGTTCTGACAGGGAATCATGGCTACACCTTC | CSVLTGNHGYTF
14 | TRBD1 | TRBJ1-2 | TRBV12-3/TRBV12-4 | - | TGTGCCAGCAGTACAACAGGGGGCGCGAGTGGCTACACCTTC | CASSTTGGASGYTF
13 | - | TRBJ2-1 | TRBV24-1 | - | TGTGCCACCAGATCTAGCAGACACAATGAGCAGTTCTTC | CATRSSRHNEQFF
12 | TRBD1 | TRBJ2-5 | TRBV20-1 | - | TGCAGTGCTCCCGACAGGGGTGAGACCCAGTACTTC | CSAPDRGETQYF
14 | TRBD1 | TRBJ2-7 | TRBV5-1 | few | TGCGCCAGCAGCTTACAGGGGGCCGGGGTCGAGCAGTACTTC | CASSLQGAGVEQYF
11 | - | TRBJ2-7 | TRBV20-1 | - | TGCAGTGCTACCAAAGAGTACGAGCAGTACTTC | CSATKEYEQYF
13 | - | TRBJ2-4 | TRBV5-1 | few | TGCGCCAGCAGGGACATAGCCAAAAACATTCAGTACTTC | CASRDIAKNIQYF
14 | - | TRBJ2-3 | TRBV12-3/TRBV12-4 | few | TGTGCCAGCAGTTTTAGTCAGGATACAGATACGCAGTATTTT | CASSFSQDTDTQYF
14 | - | TRBJ2-7 | TRBV4-1 | - | TGCGCCTCGCCCGGGCAGGGCCAAATCTACGAGCAGTACTTC | CASPGQGQIYEQYF
15 | - | TRBJ2-3 | TRBV9 | - | TGTGCCAGCAGCGTTCCCGGGACCCATGGTGGTGTGCAGTATTTT | CASSVPGTHGGVQYF
13 | - | TRBJ2-7 | TRBV4-1 | - | TGCGCCAGCAGCGAAGGAGCGAACTACGAGCAGTACTTC | CASSEGANYEQYF
11 | - | TRBJ2-1 | TRBV16 | few | TGTGCCAGCAGCCAATCGCGGGGGCAGTTCTTC | CASSQSRGQFF
15 | - | TRBJ2-1 | TRBV12-3/TRBV12-4 | - | TGTGCCAGCAGTCCCTTTAGGGGGATGCTCAATGAGCAGTTCTTC | CASSPFRGMLNEQFF
14 | TRBD2 | TRBJ2-5 | TRBV15 | few | TGTGCCACCAGCCCCGGGAGGGCAAGAGGGACCCAGTACTTC | CATSPGRARGTQYF
14 | - | TRBJ2-7 | TRBV9 | few | TGTGCCAGCAGCGTAGAGGGCAGCACCTACGAGCAGTACTTC | CASSVEGSTYEQYF
14 | - | TRBJ2-4 | TRBV5-1 | - | TGCGCCAGCAGCTTGGAAGGGGGGCCCAACATTCAGTACTTC | CASSLEGGPNIQYF
15 | - | TRBJ1-1 | TRBV11-2 | - | TGTGCCAGCAGCCTCTTTGGGCAGGGTTCCACTGAAGCTTTCTTT | CASSLFGQGSTEAFF